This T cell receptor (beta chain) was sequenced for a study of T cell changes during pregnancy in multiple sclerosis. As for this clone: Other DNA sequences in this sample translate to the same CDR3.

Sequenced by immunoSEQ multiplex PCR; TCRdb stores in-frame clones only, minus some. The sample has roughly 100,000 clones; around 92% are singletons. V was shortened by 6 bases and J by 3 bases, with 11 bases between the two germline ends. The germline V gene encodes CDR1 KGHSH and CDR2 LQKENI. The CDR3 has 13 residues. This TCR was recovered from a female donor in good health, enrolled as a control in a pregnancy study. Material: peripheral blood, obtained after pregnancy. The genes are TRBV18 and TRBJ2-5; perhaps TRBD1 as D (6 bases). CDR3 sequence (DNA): TGTGCCAGCTCCCCCGGACAGAAAGAGACCCAGTACTTC. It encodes CASSPGQKETQYF.